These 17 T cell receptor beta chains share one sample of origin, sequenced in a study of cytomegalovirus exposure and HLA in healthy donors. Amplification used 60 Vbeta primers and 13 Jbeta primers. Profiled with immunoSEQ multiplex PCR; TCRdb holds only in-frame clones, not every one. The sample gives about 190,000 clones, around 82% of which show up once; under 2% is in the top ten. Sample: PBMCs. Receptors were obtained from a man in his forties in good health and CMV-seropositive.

CDR3: CASSPARAREQFF. Here the CDR3 DNA reads TGTGCCAGTAGTCCCGCCCGCGCCCGTGAGCAGTTCTTC. V and J are TRBV19 and TRBJ2-1; D unclear. The germline CDR1 and CDR2 sequences are LNHDA and SQIVND (reference sequence). Trimming removed 5 bases at V and 9 bases at J, with 14 bases between. The CDR3 has 13 residues.

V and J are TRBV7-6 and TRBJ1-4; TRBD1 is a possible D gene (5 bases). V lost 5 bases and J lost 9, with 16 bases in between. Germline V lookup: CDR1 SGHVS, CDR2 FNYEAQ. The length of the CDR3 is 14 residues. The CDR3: CASSLRDWDQKLFF. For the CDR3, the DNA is TGTGCCAGCAGCCTCCGGGACTGGGATCAAAAACTGTTTTTT.

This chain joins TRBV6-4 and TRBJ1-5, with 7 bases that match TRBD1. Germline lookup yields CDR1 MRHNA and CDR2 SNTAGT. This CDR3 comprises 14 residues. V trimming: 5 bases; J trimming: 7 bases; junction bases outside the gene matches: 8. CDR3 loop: CASSPGGSGQPQHF. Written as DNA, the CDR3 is TGTGCCAGCAGTCCAGGGGGAAGCGGGCAGCCCCAGCATTTT.

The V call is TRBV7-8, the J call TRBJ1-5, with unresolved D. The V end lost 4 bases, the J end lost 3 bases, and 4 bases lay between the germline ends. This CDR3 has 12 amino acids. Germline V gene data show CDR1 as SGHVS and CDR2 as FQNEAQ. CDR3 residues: CASSSFNQPQHF. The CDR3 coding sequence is TGTGCCAGCAGCTCCTTCAATCAGCCCCAGCATTTT.

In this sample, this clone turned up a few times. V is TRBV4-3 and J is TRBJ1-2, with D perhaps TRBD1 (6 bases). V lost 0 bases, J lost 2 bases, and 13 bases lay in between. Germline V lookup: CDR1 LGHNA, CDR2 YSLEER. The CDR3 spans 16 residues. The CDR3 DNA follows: TGCGCCAGCAGCCAAGATGAGGGGGTTCGAAACTATGGCTACACCTTC. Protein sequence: CASSQDEGVRNYGYTF.

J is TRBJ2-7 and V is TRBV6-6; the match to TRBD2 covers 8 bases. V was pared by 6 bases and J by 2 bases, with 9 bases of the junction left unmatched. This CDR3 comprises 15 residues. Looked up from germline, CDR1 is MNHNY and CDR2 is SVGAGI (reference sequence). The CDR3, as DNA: TGTGCCAGCAGGAACACGGGACTAGTCCCCTACGAGCAGTACTTC. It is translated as CASRNTGLVPYEQYF.

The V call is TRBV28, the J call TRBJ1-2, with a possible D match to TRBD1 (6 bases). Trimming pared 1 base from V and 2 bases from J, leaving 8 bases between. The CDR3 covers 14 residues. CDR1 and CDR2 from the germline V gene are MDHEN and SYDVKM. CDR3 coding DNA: TGTGCCAGCAGTTTATCAGGGGAGAACTATGGCTACACCTTC. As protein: CASSLSGENYGYTF.

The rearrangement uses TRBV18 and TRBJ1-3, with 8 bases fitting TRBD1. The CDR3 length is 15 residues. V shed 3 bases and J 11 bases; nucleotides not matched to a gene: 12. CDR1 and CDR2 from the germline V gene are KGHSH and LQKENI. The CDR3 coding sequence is TGTGCCAGCTCACCTGCGGACAGGGTCGGAGTCCCCATATATTTT. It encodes CASSPADRVGVPIYF.

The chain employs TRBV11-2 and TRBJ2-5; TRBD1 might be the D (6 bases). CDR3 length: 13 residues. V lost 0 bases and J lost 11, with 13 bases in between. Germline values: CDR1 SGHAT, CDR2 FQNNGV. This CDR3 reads CASSLDRRTEQYF. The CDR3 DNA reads TGTGCCAGCAGCTTAGATCGGAGGACAGAGCAGTACTTC.

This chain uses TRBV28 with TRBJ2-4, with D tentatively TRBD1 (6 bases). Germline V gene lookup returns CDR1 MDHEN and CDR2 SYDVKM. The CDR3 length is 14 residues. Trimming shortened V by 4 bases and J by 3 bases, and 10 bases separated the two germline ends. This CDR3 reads CASSYRVGKNIQYF. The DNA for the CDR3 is TGTGCCAGCAGTTACAGGGTTGGCAAAAACATTCAGTACTTC.

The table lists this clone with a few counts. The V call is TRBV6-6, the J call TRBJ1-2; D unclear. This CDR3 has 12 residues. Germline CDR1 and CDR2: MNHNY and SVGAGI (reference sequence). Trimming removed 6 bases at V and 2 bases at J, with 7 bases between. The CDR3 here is CASSVSNYGYTF. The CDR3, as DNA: TGTGCCAGCAGCGTATCCAACTATGGCTACACCTTC.

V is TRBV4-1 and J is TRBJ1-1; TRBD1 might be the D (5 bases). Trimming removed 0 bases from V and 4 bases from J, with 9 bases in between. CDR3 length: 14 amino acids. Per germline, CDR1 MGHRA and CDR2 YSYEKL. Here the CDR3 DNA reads TGCGCCAGCAGCCAAGACAGGGTGGGCACTGAAGCTTTCTTT. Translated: CASSQDRVGTEAFF.

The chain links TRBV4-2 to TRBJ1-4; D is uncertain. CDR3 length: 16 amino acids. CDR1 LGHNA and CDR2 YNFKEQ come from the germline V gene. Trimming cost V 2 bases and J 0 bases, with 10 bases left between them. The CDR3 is CASSQTTGATNEKLFF. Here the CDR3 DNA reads TGTGCCAGCAGCCAAACGACGGGTGCAACTAATGAAAAACTGTTTTTT.

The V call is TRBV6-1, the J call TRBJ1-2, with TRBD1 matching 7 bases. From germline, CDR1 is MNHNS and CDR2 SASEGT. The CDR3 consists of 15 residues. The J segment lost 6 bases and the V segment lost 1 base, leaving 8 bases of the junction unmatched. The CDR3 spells CASSEDRTGRDGYTF. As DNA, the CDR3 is TGTGCCAGCAGTGAAGACCGGACAGGCAGAGATGGCTACACCTTC.

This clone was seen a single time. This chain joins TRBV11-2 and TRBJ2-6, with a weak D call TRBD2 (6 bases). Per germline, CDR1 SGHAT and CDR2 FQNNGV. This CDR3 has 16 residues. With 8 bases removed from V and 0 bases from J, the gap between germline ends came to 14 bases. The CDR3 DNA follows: TGTGCCAGCGCTCGATTCGGGGGCTCTGGGGCCAACGTCCTGACTTTC. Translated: CASARFGGSGANVLTF.

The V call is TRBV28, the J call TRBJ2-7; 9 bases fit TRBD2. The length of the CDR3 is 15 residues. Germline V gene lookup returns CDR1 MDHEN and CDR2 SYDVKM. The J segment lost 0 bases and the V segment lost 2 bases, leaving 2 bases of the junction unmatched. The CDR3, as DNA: TGTGCCAGCAGTTTAGGGACTAGCCTCTCCTACGAGCAGTACTTC. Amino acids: CASSLGTSLSYEQYF. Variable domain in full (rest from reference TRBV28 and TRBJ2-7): DVKVTQSSRYLVKRTGEKVFLECVQDMDHENMFWYRQDPGLGLRLIYFSYDVKMKEKGDIPEGYSVSREKKERFSLILESASTNQTSMYLCASSLGTSLSYEQYFGPGTRLTVT.

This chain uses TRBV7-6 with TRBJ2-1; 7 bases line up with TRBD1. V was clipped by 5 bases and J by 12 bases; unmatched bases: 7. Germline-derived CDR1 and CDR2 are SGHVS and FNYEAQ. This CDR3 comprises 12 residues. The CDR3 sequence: CASSDRDRMQFF. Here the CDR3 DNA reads TGTGCCAGCAGCGACCGGGACAGAATGCAGTTCTTC.